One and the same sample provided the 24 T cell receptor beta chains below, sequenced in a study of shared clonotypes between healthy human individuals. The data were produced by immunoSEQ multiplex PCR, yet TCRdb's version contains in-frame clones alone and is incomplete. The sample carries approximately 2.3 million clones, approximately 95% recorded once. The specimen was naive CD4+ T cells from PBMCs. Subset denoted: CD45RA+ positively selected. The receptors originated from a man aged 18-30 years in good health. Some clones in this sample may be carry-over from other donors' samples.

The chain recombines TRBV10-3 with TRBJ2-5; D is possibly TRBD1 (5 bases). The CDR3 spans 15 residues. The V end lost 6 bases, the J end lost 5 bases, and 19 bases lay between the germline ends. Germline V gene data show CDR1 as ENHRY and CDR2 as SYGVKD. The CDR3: CAISGSDSPRETQYF. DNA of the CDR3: TGTGCCATCAGCGGTTCCGACAGCCCGCGGGAGACCCAGTACTTC.

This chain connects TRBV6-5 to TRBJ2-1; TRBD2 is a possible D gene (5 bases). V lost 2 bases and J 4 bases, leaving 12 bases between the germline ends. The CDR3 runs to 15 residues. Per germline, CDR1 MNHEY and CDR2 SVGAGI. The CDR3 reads CASSYGIGGYNEQFF. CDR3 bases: TGTGCCAGCAGTTACGGGATTGGCGGGTACAATGAGCAGTTCTTC.

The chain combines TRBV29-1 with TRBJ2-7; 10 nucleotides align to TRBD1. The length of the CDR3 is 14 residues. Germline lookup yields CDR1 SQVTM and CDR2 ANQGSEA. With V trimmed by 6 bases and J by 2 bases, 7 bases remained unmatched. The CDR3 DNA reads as TGCAGCGTCATGACAGGGGGCCCCCCCTACGAGCAGTACTTC. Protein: CSVMTGGPPYEQYF.

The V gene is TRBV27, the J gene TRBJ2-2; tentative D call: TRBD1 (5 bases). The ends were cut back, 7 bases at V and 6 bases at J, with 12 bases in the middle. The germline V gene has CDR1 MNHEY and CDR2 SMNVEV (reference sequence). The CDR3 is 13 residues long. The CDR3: CASTPGSAGELFF. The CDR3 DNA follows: TGTGCCAGCACCCCAGGGTCCGCCGGGGAGCTGTTTTTT.

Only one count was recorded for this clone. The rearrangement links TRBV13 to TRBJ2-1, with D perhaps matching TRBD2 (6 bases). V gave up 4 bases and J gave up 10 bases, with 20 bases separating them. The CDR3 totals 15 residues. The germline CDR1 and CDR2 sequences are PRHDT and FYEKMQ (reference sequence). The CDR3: CASSSRWRGGREQFF. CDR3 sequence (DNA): TGTGCCAGCAGCTCCCGGTGGAGGGGAGGAAGAGAGCAGTTCTTC.

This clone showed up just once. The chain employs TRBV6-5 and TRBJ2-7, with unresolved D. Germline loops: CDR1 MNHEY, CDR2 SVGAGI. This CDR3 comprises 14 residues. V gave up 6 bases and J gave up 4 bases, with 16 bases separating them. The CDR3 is CASRKDVREYEQYF. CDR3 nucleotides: TGTGCCAGCAGGAAGGACGTCCGCGAGTACGAGCAGTACTTC.

The CDR3: CSVLGAMLEQYF. CDR3 coding DNA: TGCAGCGTGTTGGGGGCGATGCTCGAGCAGTACTTC. The chain has TRBV29-1 and TRBJ2-7; perhaps TRBD1 as D (6 bases). CDR1 is SQVTM and CDR2 is ANQGSEA in the germline V gene. The CDR3 consists of 12 residues. V lost 6 bases, J lost 6 bases, and 15 bases lay in between.

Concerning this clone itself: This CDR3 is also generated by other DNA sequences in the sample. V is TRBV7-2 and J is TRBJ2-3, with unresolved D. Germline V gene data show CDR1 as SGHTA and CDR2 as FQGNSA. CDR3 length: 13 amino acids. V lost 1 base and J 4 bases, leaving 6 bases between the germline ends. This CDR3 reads CASSLVGPDTQYF. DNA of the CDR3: TGTGCCAGCAGCTTAGTAGGGCCAGATACGCAGTATTTT.

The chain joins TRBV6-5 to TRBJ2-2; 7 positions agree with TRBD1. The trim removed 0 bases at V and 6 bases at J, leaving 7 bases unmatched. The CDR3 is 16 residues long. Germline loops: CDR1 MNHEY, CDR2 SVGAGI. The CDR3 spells CASSYSTGMGSGELFF. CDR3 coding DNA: TGTGCCAGCAGTTACTCGACAGGGATGGGGTCCGGGGAGCTGTTTTTT.

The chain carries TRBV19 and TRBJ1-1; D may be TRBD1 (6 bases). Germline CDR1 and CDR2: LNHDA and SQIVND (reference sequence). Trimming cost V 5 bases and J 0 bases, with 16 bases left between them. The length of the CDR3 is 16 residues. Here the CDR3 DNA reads TGTGCCAGTAGTCCGACGAGGGGGACCATGAACACTGAAGCTTTCTTT. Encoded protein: CASSPTRGTMNTEAFF. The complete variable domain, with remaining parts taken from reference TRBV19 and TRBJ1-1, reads DGGITQSPKYLFRKEGQNVTLSCEQNLNHDAMYWYRQDPGQGLRLIYYSQIVNDFQKGDIAEGYSVSREKKESFPLTVTSAQKNPTAFYLCASSPTRGTMNTEAFFGQGTRLTVV.

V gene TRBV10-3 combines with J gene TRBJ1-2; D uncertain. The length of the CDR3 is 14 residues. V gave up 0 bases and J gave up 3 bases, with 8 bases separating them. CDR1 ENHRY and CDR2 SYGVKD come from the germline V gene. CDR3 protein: CAISESKGYYGYTF. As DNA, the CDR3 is TGTGCCATCAGTGAGTCGAAAGGATACTATGGCTACACCTTC.

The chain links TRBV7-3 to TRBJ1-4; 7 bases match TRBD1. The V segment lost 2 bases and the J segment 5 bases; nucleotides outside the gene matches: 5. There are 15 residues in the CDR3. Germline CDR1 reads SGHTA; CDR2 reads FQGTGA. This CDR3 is CASSLQGELNEKLFF. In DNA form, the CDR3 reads TGTGCCAGCAGCTTACAGGGGGAGTTGAATGAAAAACTGTTTTTT.

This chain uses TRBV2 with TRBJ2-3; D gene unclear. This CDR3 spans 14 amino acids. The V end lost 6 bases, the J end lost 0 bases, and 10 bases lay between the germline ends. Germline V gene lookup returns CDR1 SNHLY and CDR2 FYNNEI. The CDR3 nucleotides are TGTGCCAGCAGCAGATCCTCTAGCACAGATACGCAGTATTTT. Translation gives CASSRSSSTDTQYF.

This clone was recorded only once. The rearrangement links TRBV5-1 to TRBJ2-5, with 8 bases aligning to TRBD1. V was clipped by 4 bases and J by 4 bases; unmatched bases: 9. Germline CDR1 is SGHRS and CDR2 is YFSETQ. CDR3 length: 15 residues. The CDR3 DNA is TGCGCCAGCAGCATTGCGCAGGGGGCATCAGAGACCCAGTACTTC. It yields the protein CASSIAQGASETQYF.

CDR3 protein: CASSPPRDNSPLHF. The DNA for the CDR3 is TGTGCCAGCAGCCCTCCGAGGGATAATTCACCCCTCCACTTT. V is TRBV7-9 and J is TRBJ1-6; D is ambiguous. The CDR3 loop spans 14 amino acids. Germline-derived CDR1 and CDR2 are SEHNR and FQNEAQ (reference sequence). Trimming removed 5 bases at V and 5 bases at J, with 10 bases between.

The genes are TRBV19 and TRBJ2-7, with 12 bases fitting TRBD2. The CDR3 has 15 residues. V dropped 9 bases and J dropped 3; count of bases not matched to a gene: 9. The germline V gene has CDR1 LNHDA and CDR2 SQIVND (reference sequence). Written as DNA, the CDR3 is TGTGCCAGGCCTACTAGCGGGAGGCCCTACTACGAGCAGTACTTC. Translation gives CARPTSGRPYYEQYF.

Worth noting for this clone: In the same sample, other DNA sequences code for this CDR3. DNA for the CDR3: TGTGCCAGCAGTGCTGGCGGGGCTTGGGGAAACACCATATATTTT. Its translation: CASSAGGAWGNTIYF. The chain couples TRBV6-1 to TRBJ1-3; possible D gene TRBD1, 5 bases. The germline gives CDR1 MNHNS, CDR2 SASEGT. V was clipped by 4 bases and J by 4 bases, with 14 bases between them. This CDR3 has 15 amino acids.

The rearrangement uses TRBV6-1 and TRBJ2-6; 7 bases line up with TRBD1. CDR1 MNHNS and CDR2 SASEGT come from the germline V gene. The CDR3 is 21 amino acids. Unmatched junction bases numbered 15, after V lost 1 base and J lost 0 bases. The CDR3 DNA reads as TGTGCCAGCAGTGAAGAGGAATGGCCGGGACAGCCCTTCTCTGGGGCCAACGTCCTGACTTTC. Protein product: CASSEEEWPGQPFSGANVLTF.

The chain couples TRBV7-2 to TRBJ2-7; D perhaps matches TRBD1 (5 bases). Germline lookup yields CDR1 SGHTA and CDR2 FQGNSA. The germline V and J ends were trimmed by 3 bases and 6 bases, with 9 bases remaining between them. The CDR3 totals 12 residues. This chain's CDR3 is CASSFSRGEQYF. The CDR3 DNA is TGTGCCAGCAGCTTCTCTAGGGGCGAGCAGTACTTC.

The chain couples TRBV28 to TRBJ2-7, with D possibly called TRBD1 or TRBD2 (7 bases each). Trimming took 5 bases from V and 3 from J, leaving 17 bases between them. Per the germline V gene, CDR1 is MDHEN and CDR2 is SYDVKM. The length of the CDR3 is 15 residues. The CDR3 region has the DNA TGTGCCAGCAGTCCAGGGGGAGGGGGCCTCTACGAGCAGTACTTC. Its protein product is CASSPGGGGLYEQYF.

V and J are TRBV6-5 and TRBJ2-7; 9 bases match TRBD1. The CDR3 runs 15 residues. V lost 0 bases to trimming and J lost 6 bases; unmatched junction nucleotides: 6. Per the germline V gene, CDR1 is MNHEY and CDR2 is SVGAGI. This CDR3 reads CASSYSTGGGGEQYF. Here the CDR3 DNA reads TGTGCCAGCAGTTACTCTACAGGGGGCGGAGGCGAGCAGTACTTC.

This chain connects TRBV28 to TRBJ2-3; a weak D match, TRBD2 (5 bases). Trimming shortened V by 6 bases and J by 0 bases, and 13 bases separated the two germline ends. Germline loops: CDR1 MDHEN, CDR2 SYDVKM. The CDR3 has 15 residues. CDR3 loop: CASSRQRGSTDTQYF. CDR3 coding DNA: TGTGCCAGCAGCCGCCAACGGGGAAGCACAGATACGCAGTATTTT. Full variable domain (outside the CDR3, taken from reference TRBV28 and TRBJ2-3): DVKVTQSSRYLVKRTGEKVFLECVQDMDHENMFWYRQDPGLGLRLIYFSYDVKMKEKGDIPEGYSVSREKKERFSLILESASTNQTSMYLCASSRQRGSTDTQYFGPGTRLTVL.

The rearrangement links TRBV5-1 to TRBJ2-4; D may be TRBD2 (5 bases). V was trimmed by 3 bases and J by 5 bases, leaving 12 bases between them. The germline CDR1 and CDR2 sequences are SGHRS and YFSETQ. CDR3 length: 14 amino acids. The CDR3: CASSSNYGENIQYF. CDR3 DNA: TGCGCCAGCAGCTCCAATTACGGGGAAAACATTCAGTACTTC.

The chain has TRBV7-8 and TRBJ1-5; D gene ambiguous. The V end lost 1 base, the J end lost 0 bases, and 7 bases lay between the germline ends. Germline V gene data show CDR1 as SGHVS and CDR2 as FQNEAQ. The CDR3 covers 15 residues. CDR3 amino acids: CASSLGESSNQPQHF. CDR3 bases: TGTGCCAGCAGCTTAGGAGAGTCTAGCAATCAGCCCCAGCATTTT.